This T cell receptor beta chain was recovered during a study of T cell responses to AZD1222 COVID-19 vaccine. Study-level points and caveats: Donors were mostly white British, more females; clonal diversity possibly underestimated.

The CDR3 is 15 residues long. V was cut by 1 base and J by 0 bases, with 7 bases left in between. Germline V CDR1 and CDR2: GTSNPN, SVGIG (reference sequence). Libraries were prepared by immunoSEQ multiplex PCR; TCRdb keeps only in-frame clonotypes and omits some of them. The table has roughly 110,000 clones, over 80% seen once. To note about this clone: What it recognizes is unknown.

The TCR comes from an adult who received the AZD1222 COVID-19 vaccine. The rearrangement joins TRBV30 to TRBJ1-6; no clear D gene. The specimen comprised peripheral blood, sampled 28 days after the second AZD1222 dose. The CDR3 DNA follows: TGTGCCTGGAGTGGGGGTAACTCCTATAATTCACCCCTCCACTTT. Its protein product is CAWSGGNSYNSPLHF.